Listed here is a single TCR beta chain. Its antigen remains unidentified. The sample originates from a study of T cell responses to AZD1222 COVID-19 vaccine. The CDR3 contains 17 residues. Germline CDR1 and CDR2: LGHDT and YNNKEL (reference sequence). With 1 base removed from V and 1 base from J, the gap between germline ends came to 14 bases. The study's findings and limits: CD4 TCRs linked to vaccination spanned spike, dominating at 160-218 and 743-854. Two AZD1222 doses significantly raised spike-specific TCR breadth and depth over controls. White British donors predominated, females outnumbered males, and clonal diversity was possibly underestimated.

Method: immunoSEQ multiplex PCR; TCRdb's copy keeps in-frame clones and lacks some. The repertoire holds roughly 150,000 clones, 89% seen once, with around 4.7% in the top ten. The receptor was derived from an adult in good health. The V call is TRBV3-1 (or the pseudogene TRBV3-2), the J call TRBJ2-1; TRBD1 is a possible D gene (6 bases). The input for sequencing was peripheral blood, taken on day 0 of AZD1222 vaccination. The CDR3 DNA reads TGTGCCAGCAGCCAAGGTGGGGGCCGGAGGTCCTACAATGAGCAGTTCTTC. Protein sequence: CASSQGGGRRSYNEQFF.